This TCR beta chain emerged from a study of cytomegalovirus exposure and HLA in healthy donors. Points on this clone: No antigen is known for it.

Study-wide results and limits: One cluster of highly shared sequence variants probably arose as a sequencing artifact. Links to common viral pathogens appeared, in a later analysis, for several of the most significant clusters. Across all donors, roughly uniform sequencing depth was an assumption of the presence/absence analyses. Cytomegalovirus status, reportedly, was diagnosed with high specificity and sensitivity by the classifier.

A multiplex PCR was run with 60 Vbeta primers and 13 Jbeta primers. TCRdb keeps only in-frame clones here, not all; method: immunoSEQ multiplex PCR. The sample data list just under 65,000 clones. The ends lost 5 bases at V and 8 bases at J; junction bases unmatched: 6. Per germline, CDR1 SEHNR and CDR2 FQNEAQ (reference sequence). The CDR3 extends over 13 amino acids. Input material: PBMCs. This sequence originates from a boy between 5 and 17 years old in good health and CMV-seronegative. The chain recombines TRBV7-9 with TRBJ1-2; TRBD1 aligns across 9 bases. CDR3 nucleotide sequence: TGTGCCAGCAGCCCCGGGACAGGGCTCGGCTACACCTTC. Protein sequence: CASSPGTGLGYTF.